A single sample gave rise to the 25 T cell receptor beta chains below, sequenced in a study of CD8 T cells in ankylosing spondylitis. Study-level findings and limits: Typical of ankylosing spondylitis blood, it appeared, was a TCR beta motif of several highly homologous variants.

These receptors lack a known antigen. TCRdb reanalysed the 5' RACE reads using MiXCR and keeps one entry per CDR3 protein. The sample carries roughly 440,000 distinct CDR3 sequences, roughly 15% recorded once. Input material: blood, either unsorted or a sorted T cell fraction (not recorded which). The receptors shown here come from a male donor with ankylosing spondylitis.

This clonotype was found a few times. The chain couples TRBV20-1 to TRBJ2-3; 11 bases fit TRBD2. CDR1 DFQATT and CDR2 SNEGSKA come from the germline V gene (reference sequence). The J segment lost 1 base and the V segment lost 6 bases, leaving 0 bases of the junction unmatched. The CDR3 is 13 residues long. The CDR3 DNA sequence: TGCAGTGCGACTAGCGGGGGCACAGATACGCAGTATTTT. Its translation: CSATSGGTDTQYF.

V gene TRBV11-2 combines with J gene TRBJ2-1, with 9 bases matching TRBD2. The CDR3 runs to 17 residues. With 0 bases clipped from V and 1 base from J, the junction kept 4 bases outside the gene matches. From germline, CDR1 is SGHAT and CDR2 FQNNGV. The CDR3 reads CASSLELTSGSYNEQFF. In DNA form, the CDR3 reads TGTGCCAGCAGCTTAGAGTTGACTAGCGGATCCTACAATGAGCAGTTCTTC. Complete variable domain (other parts from reference TRBV11-2 and TRBJ2-1): EAGVAQSPRYKIIEKRQSVAFWCNPISGHATLYWYQQILGQGPKLLIQFQNNGVVDDSQLPKDRFSAERLKGVDSTLKIQPAKLEDSAVYLCASSLELTSGSYNEQFFGPGTRLTVL.

The chain has TRBV4-2 and TRBJ2-5; 7 positions agree with TRBD1. V trimming: 4 bases; J trimming: 5 bases; junction bases outside the gene matches: 19. Germline V gives CDR1 LGHNA, CDR2 YNFKEQ. The CDR3 is 18 residues long. CDR3 in DNA: TGTGCCAGCAGCCCCCCCCGTAGACAGGGAAGGATCGGGGAGACCCAGTACTTC. Its protein is CASSPPRRQGRIGETQYF.

This clonotype was observed at least ten times. The chain recombines TRBV12-3 or TRBV12-4 with TRBJ2-1, with no clear D. This CDR3 spans 12 amino acids. V was shortened by 3 bases and J by 5 bases, with 5 bases between the two germline ends. In nucleotides, the CDR3 is TGTGCCAGCAGTTTGAGGAACAATGAGCAGTTCTTC. Protein: CASSLRNNEQFF.

This rearrangement joins TRBV28 to TRBJ2-7, with unresolved D. Germline V lookup: CDR1 MDHEN, CDR2 SYDVKM. CDR3 length equals 11 residues. Deletions cut 1 base from V and 3 bases from J, with 1 base between. The CDR3 is CASSLYYEQYF. In nucleotides, the CDR3 is TGTGCCAGCAGTTTATACTACGAGCAGTACTTC.

This clonotype was seen a handful of times. The chain employs TRBV5-1 and TRBJ2-4; TRBD2 matches 8 bases. Germline loops: CDR1 SGHRS, CDR2 YFSETQ. CDR3 length: 15 amino acids. After removal of 1 base from V and 7 bases from J, the junction contained 7 bases not matched to a gene. CDR3: CASSLRPAGGNIQYF. DNA for the CDR3: TGCGCCAGCAGCTTGCGGCCCGCGGGGGGCAACATTCAGTACTTC.

At least ten counts were recorded for this clonotype. The V and J genes are TRBV18 and TRBJ1-6; D ambiguous. Deletions cut 3 bases from V and 4 bases from J, with 10 bases between. This CDR3 has 15 residues. Germline V gives CDR1 KGHSH, CDR2 LQKENI. The CDR3 spells CASSPAGYYNSPLHF. The DNA of the CDR3 is TGTGCCAGCTCACCTGCTGGGTATTATAATTCACCCCTCCACTTT.

This clonotype was recorded a few times. The rearrangement uses TRBV6-2 or TRBV6-3 and TRBJ2-7, with D possibly TRBD1 on 5 matching bases. V lost 0 bases, J lost 6 bases, and 12 bases lay in between. The CDR3 has 14 amino acids. Germline-derived CDR1 and CDR2 are MNHEY and SVGEGT. The CDR3: CASSYSVRAAEQYF. CDR3 nucleotides: TGTGCCAGCAGTTACTCGGTCAGGGCGGCCGAGCAGTACTTC.

The table lists this clonotype with a few counts. This sequence joins TRBV10-2 and TRBJ2-7; 9 bases are a match to TRBD2. V lost 7 bases to trimming and J lost 1 base; unmatched junction nucleotides: 8. Germline V gene data show CDR1 as WSHSY and CDR2 as SAAADI. The CDR3 runs to 15 residues. CDR3 amino acids: CASTSGATTSYEQYF. CDR3 DNA sequence: TGCGCCAGCACTAGCGGGGCGACTACATCCTACGAGCAGTACTTC.

The chain recombines TRBV20-1 with TRBJ2-1; D unresolved. The V gene lost 7 bases and the J gene lost 2 bases, with 9 bases spanning the gap. In germline, CDR1 is DFQATT, CDR2 SNEGSKA (reference sequence). The CDR3 has 12 amino acids. This chain's CDR3 is CSVGKTYNEQFF. CDR3 in DNA: TGCAGTGTGGGGAAAACCTACAATGAGCAGTTCTTC.

This clonotype was detected a few times. V is TRBV12-3 or TRBV12-4 and J is TRBJ2-4; D possibly matches TRBD1 or TRBD2 (5 bases each). This CDR3 is built from 17 residues. Trimming stripped 1 base from V and 0 bases from J, with 13 bases between. Written as DNA, the CDR3 is TGTGCCAGCAGTTTAGGGGACCTCGGCCTAGCCAAAAACATTCAGTACTTC. Its translation: CASSLGDLGLAKNIQYF.

This clonotype was seen more than once but under ten times. The chain combines TRBV27 with TRBJ2-1, with 8 nucleotides matching TRBD2. The CDR3 spans 15 residues. Germline V gene sequence: CDR1 MNHEY, CDR2 SMNVEV (reference sequence). With V trimmed by 6 bases and J by 9 bases, 13 bases remained unmatched. CDR3 coding DNA: TGTGCCAGCAGCCTCAACGGGGGGGCCCCGGGTGAGCAGTTCTTC. This translates into CASSLNGGAPGEQFF.

This clonotype was detected a few times. This chain connects TRBV5-5 to TRBJ2-1; TRBD2 agrees at 11 bases. The germline gives CDR1 SGHKS, CDR2 YYEKEE (reference sequence). The CDR3 has 15 amino acids. V trimming: 5 bases; J trimming: 7 bases; junction bases outside the gene matches: 8. The CDR3 coding sequence is TGTGCCAGCAGTACTAGCGGGAGTTGGGTAAATGAGCAGTTCTTC. Amino acids: CASSTSGSWVNEQFF.

This clonotype was seen a handful of times. V and J are TRBV30 and TRBJ2-7; D is possibly TRBD1 (7 bases). The V end lost 4 bases, the J end lost 3 bases, and 13 bases lay between the germline ends. The CDR3 sequence is 13 residues long. Germline V gene sequence: CDR1 GTSNPN, CDR2 SVGIG (reference sequence). The CDR3 DNA sequence: TGTGCCTGGATGGAGGGACAGCACTACGAGCAGTACTTC. It yields the protein CAWMEGQHYEQYF.

V gene TRBV20-1 combines with J gene TRBJ2-1, with D possibly being TRBD2 (6 bases). The CDR3 totals 15 residues. Germline V gene sequence: CDR1 DFQATT, CDR2 SNEGSKA (reference sequence). V shed 4 bases and J shed 0 bases, with 13 bases lying between them. In nucleotides, the CDR3 is TGCAGTGCTATAGGAGGGGCCCCCTCCTACAATGAGCAGTTCTTC. Its protein is CSAIGGAPSYNEQFF.

The chain uses TRBV11-1 and TRBJ2-3; a weak D match, TRBD1 (6 bases). The CDR3 runs to 16 residues. Per germline, CDR1 SGHAT and CDR2 FQDESV (reference sequence). Trimming took 3 bases from V and 1 from J, leaving 14 bases between them. In nucleotides, the CDR3 is TGTGCCAGCAGCTTGTTTGGAGACAGGCGCACAGATACGCAGTATTTT. This encodes CASSLFGDRRTDTQYF.

This rearrangement joins TRBV5-4 to TRBJ2-1; TRBD1 is a possible D gene (5 bases). The CDR3 has 15 residues. CDR1 and CDR2 (germline): SGHNT, YYREEE (reference sequence). V lost 2 bases and J lost 3, with 12 bases in between. For the CDR3, the DNA is TGTGCCAGCAGCTTTTCTCGACAGATCTACAATGAGCAGTTCTTC. Its translation is CASSFSRQIYNEQFF.

There are a few counts of this clonotype. CDR3 sequence (DNA): TGCGCCAGCGCCAGACTAGCGGGGCTCAGCTCCTACGAGCAGTACTTC. Its protein is CASARLAGLSSYEQYF. V is TRBV10-2 and J is TRBJ2-7; 11 bases match TRBD2. Germline assignment: CDR1 WSHSY and CDR2 SAAADI. The V and J ends lost 8 bases and 0 bases, in that order; junction bases with no gene match: 9. The CDR3 length is 16 residues.

The sample holds a few counts of this clonotype. The chain couples TRBV5-6 to TRBJ1-2; 10 bases are shared with TRBD1. J gave up 9 bases and V 3 bases, and 14 bases lay outside the gene matches. CDR1 and CDR2 from the germline V gene are SGHDT and YYEEEE. This CDR3 is 16 amino acids long. The CDR3 loop is CASSSTRTGGSARYTF. In DNA form, the CDR3 reads TGTGCCAGCAGCTCCACAAGGACAGGGGGTTCTGCTCGCTACACCTTC.

The chain uses TRBV18 and TRBJ2-7; perhaps TRBD2 as D (6 bases). Trimming pared 1 base from V and 7 bases from J, leaving 14 bases between. This CDR3 is built from 14 residues. Germline V gene lookup returns CDR1 KGHSH and CDR2 LQKENI. The CDR3 DNA sequence: TGTGCCAGCTCACCACGGAGGGAATCAGAAGAGCAGTACTTC. It specifies CASSPRRESEEQYF.

V and J are TRBV20-1 and TRBJ1-5; D remains ambiguous. V shed 3 bases and J shed 3 bases, with 15 bases lying between them. This CDR3 is built from 15 residues. Germline loops: CDR1 DFQATT, CDR2 SNEGSKA (reference sequence). In nucleotides, the CDR3 is TGCAGTGCTAGTCGTGAGCCAGGACTCAATCAGCCCCAGCATTTT. Residues: CSASREPGLNQPQHF.

This clonotype was observed at least ten times. The rearrangement uses TRBV30 and TRBJ2-2; D gene unclear. The germline V gene encodes CDR1 GTSNPN and CDR2 SVGIG (reference sequence). The V end lost 2 bases, the J end lost 0 bases, and 10 bases lay between the germline ends. The CDR3 spans 15 residues. The CDR3 loop is CAWSLGHSNTGELFF. CDR3 coding DNA: TGTGCCTGGAGTCTTGGGCACTCGAACACCGGGGAGCTGTTTTTT.

The chain employs TRBV29-1 and TRBJ2-3, with no clear D. Germline V gives CDR1 SQVTM, CDR2 ANQGSEA. CDR3 length equals 14 residues. V was cut by 2 bases and J by 1 base, with 10 bases left in between. The CDR3 DNA reads as TGCAGCGTTGAACGGTCTAGAGGCACAGATACGCAGTATTTT. Protein sequence: CSVERSRGTDTQYF.

This clonotype was counted ten times or more. The chain links TRBV11-2 to TRBJ2-3; 7 nucleotides match TRBD1. The CDR3 is 14 amino acids. The trim removed 7 bases at V and 9 bases at J, leaving 13 bases unmatched. Germline V CDR1 and CDR2: SGHAT, FQNNGV. The CDR3 is CASNPRGQKATQYF. The DNA of the CDR3 is TGTGCCAGCAACCCTAGGGGACAGAAAGCCACGCAGTATTTT.

This clonotype was picked up many times. V and J are TRBV5-1 and TRBJ2-7; the D gene could be TRBD1 or TRBD2 (5 bases each). CDR3 length: 16 residues. V was pared by 4 bases and J by 2 bases, with 19 bases between. CDR1 and CDR2 (germline): SGHRS, YFSETQ. The CDR3, as DNA: TGCGCCAGCAGCCCACTATACGGGGACCATGCCTACGAGCAGTACTTC. Its translation: CASSPLYGDHAYEQYF.